The clone carrying this T cell receptor (beta chain) was seen ten or more times. The antigen remains unidentified. The sample comes from a study of Graves' ophthalmopathy and Graves' hyperthyroidism. Study-level results: Most expanded clonotypes from thyroid (those above 0.001 frequency) were also found in blood. With a specificity of under 85% and a sensitivity of just under 71%, the model predicted ophthalmopathy progression.

The CDR3 runs to 10 residues. Germline V gene sequence: CDR1 DFQATT, CDR2 SNEGSKA (reference sequence). The V and J ends lost 6 bases and 3 bases respectively, with 6 bases between them. Patients in the hyperthyroidism group, adults aged 18 to 65, were newly diagnosed, under 2 months' duration. CDR3 regions of TCR beta were amplified from RNA transcripts. HTBI primers were used in a first-round RT-PCR, which preceded a second-round multiplex PCR. TCRdb reanalysed the multiplex PCR reads using MiXCR and keeps one entry per CDR3 protein. The sample holds about 1.2 million distinct CDR3 sequences; roughly 35% are singletons and the top ten take 8.5% to 14%.

The origin of this receptor is an adult man with Graves' hyperthyroidism. This chain joins TRBV20-1 and TRBJ2-7; D remains unclear. The sample consisted of peripheral blood or thyroid tissue (not recorded which). CDR3 residues: CSAHRYEQYF. CDR3 nucleotides: TGCAGTGCACACCGCTACGAGCAGTACTTC.